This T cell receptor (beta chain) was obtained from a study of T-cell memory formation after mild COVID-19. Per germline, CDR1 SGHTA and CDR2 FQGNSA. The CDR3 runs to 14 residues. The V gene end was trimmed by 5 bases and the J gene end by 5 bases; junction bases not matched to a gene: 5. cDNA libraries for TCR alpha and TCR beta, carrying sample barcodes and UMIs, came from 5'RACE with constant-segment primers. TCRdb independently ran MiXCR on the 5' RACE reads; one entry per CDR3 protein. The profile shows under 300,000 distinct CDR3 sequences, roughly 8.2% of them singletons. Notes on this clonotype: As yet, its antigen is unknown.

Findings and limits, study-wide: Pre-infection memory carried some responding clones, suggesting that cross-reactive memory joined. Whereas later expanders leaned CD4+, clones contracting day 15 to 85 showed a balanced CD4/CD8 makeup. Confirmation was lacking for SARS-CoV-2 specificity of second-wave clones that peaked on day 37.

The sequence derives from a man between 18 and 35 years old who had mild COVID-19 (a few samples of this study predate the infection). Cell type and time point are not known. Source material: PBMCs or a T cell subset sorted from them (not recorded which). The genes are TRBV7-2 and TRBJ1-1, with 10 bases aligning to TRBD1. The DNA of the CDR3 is TGTGCCAGCAGCGTGACAGGGGGCCGGACTGAAGCTTTCTTT. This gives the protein CASSVTGGRTEAFF. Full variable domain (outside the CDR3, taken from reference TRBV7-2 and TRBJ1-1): GAGVSQSPSNKVTEKGKDVELRCDPISGHTALYWYRQSLGQGLEFLIYFQGNSAPDKSGLPSDRFSAERTGGSVSTLTIQRTQQEDSAVYLCASSVTGGRTEAFFGQGTRLTVV.